This T cell receptor beta chain was sequenced for a study of T cell changes during pregnancy in multiple sclerosis. Trimming pared 5 bases from V and 8 bases from J, leaving 12 bases between. Germline V gene data show CDR1 as LNHDA and CDR2 as SQIVND (reference sequence). This CDR3 comprises 12 residues. Assay: immunoSEQ multiplex PCR; the TCRdb copy retains only in-frame clones and omits some. The table records tens of thousands of clones, 80% to 95% of them present only once. This clone was counted once. The input for sequencing was CD4+ T cells from peripheral blood mononuclear cells, taken after pregnancy. The sequence was obtained from a female donor in good health, enrolled as a control in a pregnancy study. The chain uses TRBV19 and TRBJ1-2; D may be TRBD1 (6 bases). Here the CDR3 DNA reads TGTGCCAGTAGTTCACAGGGTCGAGGCTACACCTTC. Translation: CASSSQGRGYTF.